The present T cell receptor beta chain was sequenced within a study of CXCR3-negative and CXCR3-positive naive CD8 T cells. Overall study context: Across all libraries, TRB reads numbered 110 million to 150 million, with about 1.5 +/- 0.3 million in each library. Overall study results and limits: Naive CXCR3-negative and CXCR3-positive cells had similar TRBV-TRBJ usage; memory differed. High diversity, comparable across both naive subsets, contrasted with much lower diversity in memory CD8+ cells. Compared with CXCR3-negative naive cells, CXCR3-positive naive cells showed more hydrophobic TRB CDR3s.

As regards this clonotype: Its antigen is as yet unknown.

CDR1 is MGHRA, CDR2 YSYEKL, per germline. CDR3 length equals 15 residues. Every individual CD8+ T cell subset underwent sorting in triplicate at 330,000 or so cells apiece. 5' RACE with UMI labels generated the TRB cDNA libraries. After re-calling the 5' RACE reads, TCRdb lists one entry per CDR3 protein, DNA absent. Found here are about 98,000 distinct CDR3 sequences; the top ten clones hold approximately 1.1%. The TCR originated in a human donor in good health. Some clones in this sample may be carry-over from other donors' samples. The V and J genes are TRBV4-1 and TRBJ1-1; TCRdb calls TRBD1, which cannot be checked without DNA. Sample: naive CXCR3+ CD8+ T cells from blood. Subset meaning: CD45RO-CCR7+CD27+CD95- naive CD8+ T cells expressing CXCR3 (TNR3+). The CDR3 reads CASSQKIPPGTEAFF.